These 5 T cell receptor beta chains share one sample of origin, sequenced in a study of a mutant IDH1 vaccine in newly diagnosed glioma. The time point denotes: week 35, safety follow-up. Topical imiquimod was applied with each vaccine dose, which held 300 ug of mutant IDH1 20-mer peptide. Measured with immunoSEQ multiplex PCR; TCRdb has only the in-frame clones, and not every one. The data show about 60,000 clones, with approximately 80% seen just once and roughly 4.5% held by the top ten. These receptors have no identified antigens. This material consisted of PBMCs, taken from a glioma patient whose treatment included an IDH1 peptide vaccine. The receptors here all came from a man aged 30 to 39 with glioma.

The chain uses TRBV19 and TRBJ1-5; D might be TRBD1 (5 bases). The V and J ends lost 4 bases and 0 bases respectively, with 10 bases between them. There are 15 residues in the CDR3. CDR1 is LNHDA and CDR2 is SQIVND in the germline V gene (reference sequence). CDR3 coding DNA: TGTGCCAGTAGTACCGCAGGGTATAGCAATCAGCCCCAGCATTTT. Translating it yields CASSTAGYSNQPQHF.

The rearrangement joins TRBV7-2 to TRBJ2-1; D is unresolved. Trimming pared 8 bases from V and 3 bases from J, leaving 11 bases between. CDR1 SGHTA and CDR2 FQGNSA come from the germline V gene. CDR3 length: 13 amino acids. CDR3 amino acids: CASGILFYNEQFF. The CDR3 coding sequence is TGTGCCAGCGGGATCCTCTTCTACAATGAGCAGTTCTTC.

By share, this clone counts as medium-sized (0.01 to 0.1%). This chain links TRBV14 with TRBJ2-7, with D uncertain. Germline assignment: CDR1 SGHDN and CDR2 FVKESK. Trimming pared 5 bases from V and 4 bases from J, leaving 18 bases between. There are 15 residues in the CDR3. The CDR3 DNA reads TGTGCCAGCAGCTTAGGCCTTTGGGGTGATTACGAGCAGTACTTC. It yields the protein CASSLGLWGDYEQYF.

This clone was detected only once. The V and J genes are TRBV5-4 and TRBJ2-7, with D possibly TRBD2 on 7 matching bases. This CDR3 contains 13 residues. V lost 4 bases to trimming and J lost 5 bases, with 13 bases between them. Germline lookup yields CDR1 SGHNT and CDR2 YYREEE (reference sequence). CDR3 DNA: TGTGCCAGCAGCCCGGGGGGCCGAGACGAGCAGTACTTC. Its translation: CASSPGGRDEQYF.

This sequence joins TRBV10-1 and TRBJ2-3; TRBD1 is a possible D gene (6 bases). The CDR3 has 15 residues. V dropped 3 bases and J dropped 6 bases, with 16 bases sitting between them. Germline CDR1 reads WNHNN; CDR2 reads SYGVQD (reference sequence). The CDR3 nucleotides read TGCGCCAGCAGTGATCCAGGGGTCCCCTCCGATACGCAGTATTTT. It specifies CASSDPGVPSDTQYF.